This T cell receptor beta chain was captured by sequencing in a study of cytomegalovirus exposure and HLA in healthy donors. Across the study: Unique TCRs numbering around 85 million, obtained from HLA-typed donors, made up an early data release. Points from the study as a whole: What a later analysis showed was that several of the most significant clusters appeared linked to common viral pathogens.

Deletions cut 5 bases from V and 3 bases from J, with 16 bases between. Germline V CDR1 and CDR2: LNHNV, YYDKDF (reference sequence). CDR3 size: 15 residues. Note on this clone: Its antigen is undetermined.

PCR employed 60 Vbeta and 13 Jbeta primers. Generated by immunoSEQ multiplex PCR, the TCRdb table keeps only in-frame clones and is missing some. Seen here are more than 95,000 clones, 10% observed once, and the top ten hold 4.5% to 5%. The sample consisted of PBMCs. This chain links TRBV15 with TRBJ1-1, with unresolved D. This TCR was sampled from a young woman in good health and CMV-seropositive. The CDR3 coding sequence is TGTGCCACCAGCGACTTTCGCGGGCGGGACACTGAAGCTTTCTTT. Translation gives CATSDFRGRDTEAFF.